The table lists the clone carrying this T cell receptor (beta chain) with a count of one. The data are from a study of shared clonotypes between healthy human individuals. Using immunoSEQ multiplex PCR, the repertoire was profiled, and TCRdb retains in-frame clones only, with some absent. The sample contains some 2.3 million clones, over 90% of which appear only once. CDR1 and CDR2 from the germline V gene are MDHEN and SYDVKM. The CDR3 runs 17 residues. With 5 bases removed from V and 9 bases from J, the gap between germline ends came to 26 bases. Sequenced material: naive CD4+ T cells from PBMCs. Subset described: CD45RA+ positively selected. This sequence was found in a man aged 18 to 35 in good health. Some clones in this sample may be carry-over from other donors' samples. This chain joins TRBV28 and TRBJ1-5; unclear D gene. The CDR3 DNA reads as TGTGCCAGCAGTCTCATTAGCCCCGCCCCCTACCGGAGGCCCCAGCATTTT. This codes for CASSLISPAPYRRPQHF.